This T cell receptor beta chain was recorded in a study of blood T cell repertoires in COVID-19. The wider study: COVID-19 samples from acute and convalescent phases originated in the United States, Italy and Spain.

The CDR3 is 16 residues long. The germline gives CDR1 LGHDT, CDR2 YNNKEL (reference sequence). Trimming shortened V by 1 base and J by 7 bases, and 19 bases separated the two germline ends. The assay was immunoSEQ multiplex PCR, and TCRdb's table has in-frame clones only and misses some. The sample gives fewer than 150,000 clones, 80% to 85% of which show up once; roughly an eighth is in the top ten. Sequenced: peripheral blood. This chain uses TRBV3-1 (or the pseudogene TRBV3-2) with TRBJ1-2; D unresolved. The source of this sequence is a woman aged 25 to 39 who had recovered from COVID-19. Written as DNA, the CDR3 is TGTGCCAGCAGCCAAGCTCTCGGCGGGTCCAATGGTGGCTACACCTTC. Its translation is CASSQALGGSNGGYTF.